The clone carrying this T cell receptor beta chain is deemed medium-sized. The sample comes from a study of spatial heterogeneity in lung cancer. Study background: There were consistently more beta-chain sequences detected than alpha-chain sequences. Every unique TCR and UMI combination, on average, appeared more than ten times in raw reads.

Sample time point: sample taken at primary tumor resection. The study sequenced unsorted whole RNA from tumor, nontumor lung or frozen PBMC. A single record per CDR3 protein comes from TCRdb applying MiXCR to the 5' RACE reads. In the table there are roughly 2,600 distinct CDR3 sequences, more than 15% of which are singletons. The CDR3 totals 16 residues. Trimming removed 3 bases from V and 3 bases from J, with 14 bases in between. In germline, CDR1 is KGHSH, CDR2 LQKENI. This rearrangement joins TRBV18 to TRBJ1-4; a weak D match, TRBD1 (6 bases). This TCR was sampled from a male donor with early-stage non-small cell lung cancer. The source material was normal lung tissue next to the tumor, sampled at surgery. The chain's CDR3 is CASSPVRGPANEKLFF. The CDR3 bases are TGTGCCAGCTCACCGGTCAGGGGACCGGCTAATGAAAAACTGTTTTTT.